This T cell receptor beta chain was identified in a study of long-term antiretroviral therapy in people with HIV. The wider study: Earliest sampling preceded the 2015 immediate-ART recommendation by about a decade.

Treatment for every participant with HIV took place in the United States. A v3.0 immunoSEQ assay was performed at survey level. Generated by immunoSEQ multiplex PCR, the TCRdb table keeps only in-frame clones and is missing some. The top ten hold less than 5% of the sample, which has 30,000 or so clones, 75% to 90% seen once. Trimming stripped 6 bases from V and 3 bases from J, with 12 bases between. Germline V CDR1 and CDR2: SNHLY, FYNNEI. This CDR3 has 13 residues. This clone has just a few counts. The chain employs TRBV2 and TRBJ2-7; TRBD1 might be the D (6 bases). Here the sequenced sample was unsorted PBMCs, taken 0.8 years before starting antiretroviral therapy. The clonotype was recovered from a man aged 18 to 29 with HIV. The CDR3 nucleotides are TGTGCCAGCAGCCAGGACAGTTTCTACGAGCAGTACTTC. This sequence encodes CASSQDSFYEQYF.